Shown below are 22 T cell receptor beta chains from a single sample sequenced in a study of human T cells and chemical hapten exposure. TCRdb ran MiXCR on the RACE reads and lists one entry per CDR3 protein. The sample records about 140,000 distinct CDR3 sequences, roughly 12% being singletons. As for time point: patch test 2, 6 weeks after DPC sensitization. The treatment: therapeutic diphenylcyclopropenone sensitization with weekly scalp DPC. The specimen comprised whole blood, sampled in connection with sensitization to the hapten diphenylcyclopropenone (DPC). The receptors derive from a woman aged 50 to 65 with alopecia areata. Some clones in this sample may be carry-over from other donors' samples.

There are many counts of this clonotype. The V gene is TRBV6-2 or TRBV6-3, the J gene TRBJ2-3; 8 positions agree with TRBD2. Germline lookup yields CDR1 MNHEY and CDR2 SVGEGT. This CDR3 is 14 amino acids long. The J segment lost 5 bases and the V segment lost 5 bases, leaving 6 bases of the junction unmatched. Here the CDR3 DNA reads TGTGCCAGCAGTAGCGGGAGCATCGGAGATACGCAGTATTTT. This translates into CASSSGSIGDTQYF.

This clonotype has ten or more counts. The junction departs from the called germline gene at one end, perhaps through a read error. This chain's CDR3 is CASSLGASGQETQYF. DNA of the CDR3: TGTGCTAGCAGCTTGGGGGCTAGCGGCCAAGAGACCCAGTACTTC. The chain combines TRBV7-7 with TRBJ2-5; D is perhaps TRBD2 (7 bases). This CDR3 contains 15 residues. Germline lookup yields CDR1 SSHAT and CDR2 FNYEAQ (reference sequence).

This clonotype was seen ten or more times. CDR3 region: CASSLVYTETQYF. The CDR3 DNA reads as TGTGCCAGCAGCTTAGTCTACACCGAGACCCAGTACTTC. The rearrangement joins TRBV7-3 to TRBJ2-5; D gene unclear. V was pared by 2 bases and J by 5 bases, with 9 bases between. In germline, CDR1 is SGHTA, CDR2 FQGTGA. This CDR3 contains 13 residues.

The chain employs TRBV12-3 or TRBV12-4 and TRBJ1-2; TRBD1 matches 10 bases. V was pared by 1 base and J by 5 bases, with 1 base of the junction left unmatched. The CDR3 runs 14 residues. The CDR3 DNA reads as TGTGCCAGCAGTTTAGAGGGACAGGGGTATGGCTACACCTTC. This codes for CASSLEGQGYGYTF.

Comments on this clonotype: Given a much more abundant clone one base away, this may be a read error. This chain joins TRBV7-9 and TRBJ1-1; no clear D gene. CDR1 and CDR2 from the germline V gene are SEHNR and FQNEAQ (reference sequence). The CDR3 loop spans 14 amino acids. The CDR3 DNA is TGTGTCAGCAGCTTCCGGCAGACGAACACTGAAGCTTTCTTT. Encoded protein: CVSSFRQTNTEAFF.

The rearrangement joins TRBV18 to TRBJ2-1; a possible D gene is TRBD2 (6 bases). Germline V gene sequence: CDR1 KGHSH, CDR2 LQKENI. The V gene lost 6 bases and the J gene lost 7 bases, with 13 bases spanning the gap. There are 13 residues in the CDR3. The CDR3 region is CASSPGSGNEQFF. CDR3 bases: TGTGCCAGCTCCCCGGGGAGCGGGAATGAGCAGTTCTTC.

The chain links TRBV6-5 to TRBJ2-5; perhaps TRBD2 as D (5 bases). The CDR3 has 16 amino acids. Germline CDR1 MNHEY, CDR2 SVGAGI. The V gene lost 7 bases and the J gene lost 5 bases, with 23 bases spanning the gap. CDR3 DNA: TGTGCCAGCACCCCCCAAGGCGGCGGGCTTTGGGAGACCCAGTACTTC. The encoded protein is CASTPQGGGLWETQYF.

This clonotype has a handful of counts. This chain links TRBV6-6 with TRBJ2-1; D is uncertain. This CDR3 is built from 11 residues. CDR1 and CDR2 (germline): MNHNY, SVGAGI (reference sequence). V lost 8 bases and J lost 4, with 6 bases in between. The CDR3 is CASLQYNEQFF. CDR3 DNA: TGTGCCAGCCTACAGTACAATGAGCAGTTCTTC.

The chain carries TRBV9 and TRBJ1-2; a weak D match, TRBD1 (6 bases). The length of the CDR3 is 11 residues. The V gene lost 10 bases and the J gene lost 7 bases, with 14 bases spanning the gap. Germline CDR1 is SGDLS and CDR2 is YYNGEE. The CDR3 protein is CAAIQGRGYTF. CDR3 sequence (DNA): TGTGCCGCGATACAGGGTCGTGGCTACACCTTC.

The V call is TRBV20-1, the J call TRBJ1-2, with a tentative D call TRBD1 (5 bases). Per germline, CDR1 DFQATT and CDR2 SNEGSKA (reference sequence). This CDR3 comprises 13 residues. Trimming cost V 2 bases and J 1 base, with 8 bases left between them. The CDR3 spells CSARRGGNYGYTF. For the CDR3, the DNA is TGCAGTGCTAGAAGGGGCGGTAACTATGGCTACACCTTC.

This clonotype has at least ten counts. The chain recombines TRBV2 with TRBJ1-2; D not resolved. The CDR3 has 14 amino acids. Germline values: CDR1 SNHLY, CDR2 FYNNEI. With 3 bases removed from V and 0 bases from J, the gap between germline ends came to 8 bases. The CDR3 bases are TGTGCCAGCAGTGAGGGCAGTGCTAACTATGGCTACACCTTC. It yields the protein CASSEGSANYGYTF.

This clonotype has a count of ten or more. The chain carries TRBV28 and TRBJ2-7; a possible D gene is TRBD2 (7 bases). Trimming cost V 6 bases and J 6 bases, with 15 bases left between them. The CDR3 runs 13 residues. The germline V gene has CDR1 MDHEN and CDR2 SYDVKM. This CDR3 reads CASRPGGGAEQYF. CDR3 coding DNA: TGTGCCAGCAGGCCCGGCGGGGGCGCCGAGCAGTACTTC.

This chain uses TRBV7-2 with TRBJ2-7; D unresolved. Germline V gene lookup returns CDR1 SGHTA and CDR2 FQGNSA. The CDR3 is made up of 14 amino acids. Trimming cost V 0 bases and J 2 bases, with 8 bases left between them. This chain's CDR3 is CASSLATATYEQYF. CDR3 in DNA: TGTGCCAGCAGCTTAGCGACGGCCACCTACGAGCAGTACTTC.

This clonotype appeared a few times. V and J are TRBV7-9 and TRBJ2-1, with TRBD2 as a possible D gene (6 bases). The V and J ends lost 0 bases and 4 bases respectively, with 13 bases between them. The CDR3 runs to 16 residues. The germline gives CDR1 SEHNR, CDR2 FQNEAQ (reference sequence). This CDR3 is CASSLALASAYNEQFF. The CDR3 bases are TGTGCCAGCAGCTTAGCGTTGGCTAGCGCGTACAATGAGCAGTTCTTC.

The V gene is TRBV6-1, the J gene TRBJ1-1; 10 bases match TRBD1. V gave up 8 bases and J gave up 0 bases; unmatched junction bases: 9. This CDR3 comprises 16 residues. Germline CDR1 reads MNHNS; CDR2 reads SASEGT. CDR3 sequence reads: CASEGQGTILNTEAFF. CDR3 DNA: TGTGCCAGCGAGGGACAGGGGACTATTTTGAACACTGAAGCTTTCTTT.

At least ten counts were recorded for this clonotype. The rearrangement links TRBV5-1 to TRBJ2-1, with D possibly TRBD2 on 5 matching bases. Germline V gene data show CDR1 as SGHRS and CDR2 as YFSETQ. The CDR3 runs to 14 residues. V was trimmed by 3 bases and J by 3 bases, leaving 10 bases between them. Here the CDR3 reads CASSYGLVYNEQFF. CDR3 DNA: TGCGCCAGCAGCTACGGACTCGTCTACAATGAGCAGTTCTTC.

This clonotype appeared many times. The gene calls are TRBV28 and TRBJ1-2; D possibly corresponds to TRBD1 (6 bases). There are 12 residues in the CDR3. CDR1 is MDHEN and CDR2 is SYDVKM in the germline V gene. V was clipped by 10 bases and J by 4 bases, with 13 bases between them. CDR3 nucleotide sequence: TGTGCCACCGAGGACAGCGGCTATGGCTACACCTTC. Translation: CATEDSGYGYTF.

This clonotype was seen at least ten times. The V gene is TRBV7-9, the J gene TRBJ2-1; 8 bases match TRBD2. Looked up from germline, CDR1 is SEHNR and CDR2 is FQNEAQ (reference sequence). This CDR3 spans 15 amino acids. With 5 bases clipped from V and 6 bases from J, the junction kept 9 bases outside the gene matches. The CDR3 coding sequence is TGTGCCAGCAGCATGGGAGGGACTAGGGGCAATGAGCAGTTCTTC. This sequence encodes CASSMGGTRGNEQFF.

The J gene is TRBJ2-5, the V gene TRBV5-1; 13 positions agree with TRBD2. There are 15 residues in the CDR3. Germline lookup yields CDR1 SGHRS and CDR2 YFSETQ. The trim removed 3 bases at V and 7 bases at J, leaving 6 bases unmatched. The CDR3 nucleotides read TGCGCCAGCAGCTCCGGACTAGCGGGAGCAGGGACCCAGTACTTC. Translated: CASSSGLAGAGTQYF.

The chain links TRBV29-1 to TRBJ2-5, with no clear D. Looked up from germline, CDR1 is SQVTM and CDR2 is ANQGSEA. CDR3 length: 12 amino acids. The ends were cut back, 4 bases at V and 1 base at J, with 7 bases in the middle. The CDR3 bases are TGCAGCGTTGCTGCATCCCAAGAGACCCAGTACTTC. Translated, it gives CSVAASQETQYF.

Ten or more counts support this clonotype. The rearrangement joins TRBV11-2 to TRBJ2-7; tentatively, D is TRBD2 (5 bases). The germline V gene encodes CDR1 SGHAT and CDR2 FQNNGV. The CDR3 sequence is 13 residues long. Trimming took off 3 bases at V and 5 bases at J, with 11 bases between the two ends. CDR3 DNA: TGTGCCAGCAGCTTGGAGGACTGGAACGAGCAGTACTTC. Protein sequence: CASSLEDWNEQYF.

In this sample, this clonotype turned up a few times. The chain uses TRBV30 and TRBJ1-5; D call uncertain. Per the germline V gene, CDR1 is GTSNPN and CDR2 is SVGIG (reference sequence). Trimming cost V 2 bases and J 4 bases, with 9 bases left between them. CDR3 length equals 13 residues. DNA of the CDR3: TGTGCCTGGAGTCCCCCGGGAAATCAGCCCCAGCATTTT. It encodes CAWSPPGNQPQHF.